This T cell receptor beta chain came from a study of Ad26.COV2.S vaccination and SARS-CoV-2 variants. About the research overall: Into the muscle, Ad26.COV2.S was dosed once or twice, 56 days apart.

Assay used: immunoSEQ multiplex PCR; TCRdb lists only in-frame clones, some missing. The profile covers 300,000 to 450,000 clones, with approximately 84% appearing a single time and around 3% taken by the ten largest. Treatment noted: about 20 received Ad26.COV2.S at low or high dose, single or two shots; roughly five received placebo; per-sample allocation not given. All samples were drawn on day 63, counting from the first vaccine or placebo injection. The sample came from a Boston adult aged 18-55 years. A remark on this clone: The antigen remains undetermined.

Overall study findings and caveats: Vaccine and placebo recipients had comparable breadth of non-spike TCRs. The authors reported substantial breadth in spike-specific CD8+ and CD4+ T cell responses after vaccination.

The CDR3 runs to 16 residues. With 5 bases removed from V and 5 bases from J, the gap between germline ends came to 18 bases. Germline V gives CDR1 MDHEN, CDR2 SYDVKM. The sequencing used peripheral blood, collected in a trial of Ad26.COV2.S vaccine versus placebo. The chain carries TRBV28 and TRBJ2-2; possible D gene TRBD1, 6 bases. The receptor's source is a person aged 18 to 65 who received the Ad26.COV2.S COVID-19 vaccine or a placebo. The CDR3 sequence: CASSLAAPTGTGELFF. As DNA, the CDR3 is TGTGCCAGCAGTCTCGCCGCCCCTACAGGGACCGGGGAGCTGTTTTTT.